The clone carrying this TCR beta chain was seen only a few times. The sample belongs to a study of patients and donors after allogeneic stem cell transplantation. The ends were cut back, 2 bases at V and 6 bases at J, with 15 bases in the middle. The germline CDR1 and CDR2 sequences are SGDLS and YYNGEE. The CDR3 is 14 residues long. Each CDR3 protein gets one entry after TCRdb re-called the RT-PCR reads with MiXCR. This sample has about 410,000 distinct CDR3 sequences, with around 15% found just once. The sample consisted of blood, either unsorted or a sorted T cell fraction (not recorded which). This chain links TRBV9 with TRBJ2-7; tentative D call: TRBD2 (5 bases). This sequence originates from a human donor who was either an allogeneic HSCT recipient or a stem cell or donor lymphocyte infusion donor (not recorded which). It is not recorded whose cells these are; they may come from a transplant donor. The CDR3 DNA reads TGTGCCAGCAGCGTCTCGGGAACTCCCCTCGAGCAGTACTTC. Its protein product is CASSVSGTPLEQYF.